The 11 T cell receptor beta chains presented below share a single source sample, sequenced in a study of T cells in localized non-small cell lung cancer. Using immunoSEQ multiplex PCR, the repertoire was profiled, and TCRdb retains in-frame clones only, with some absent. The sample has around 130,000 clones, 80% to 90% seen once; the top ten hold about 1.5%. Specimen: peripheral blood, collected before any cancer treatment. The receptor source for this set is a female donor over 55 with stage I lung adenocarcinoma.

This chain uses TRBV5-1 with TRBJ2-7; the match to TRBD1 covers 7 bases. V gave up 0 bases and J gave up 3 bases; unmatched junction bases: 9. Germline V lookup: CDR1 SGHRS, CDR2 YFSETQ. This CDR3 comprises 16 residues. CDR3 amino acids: CASSLGAGTAIYEQYF. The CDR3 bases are TGCGCCAGCAGCTTGGGGGCTGGGACAGCTATCTACGAGCAGTACTTC.

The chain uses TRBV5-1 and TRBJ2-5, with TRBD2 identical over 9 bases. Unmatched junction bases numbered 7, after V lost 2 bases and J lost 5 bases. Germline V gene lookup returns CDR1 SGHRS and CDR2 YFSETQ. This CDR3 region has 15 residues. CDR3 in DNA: TGCGCCAGCAGCTTCACCAGCGGGAGGACGGAGACCCAGTACTTC. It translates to CASSFTSGRTETQYF. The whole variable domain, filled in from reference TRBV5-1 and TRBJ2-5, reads KAGVTQTPRYLIKTRGQQVTLSCSPISGHRSVSWYQQTPGQGLQFLFEYFSETQRNKGNFPGRFSGRQFSNSRSEMNVSTLELGDSALYLCASSFTSGRTETQYFGPGTRLLVL.

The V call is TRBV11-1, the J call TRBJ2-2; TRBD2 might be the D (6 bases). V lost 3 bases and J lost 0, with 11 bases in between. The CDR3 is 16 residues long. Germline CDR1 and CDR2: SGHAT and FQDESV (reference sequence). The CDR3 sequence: CASSFLRDSNTGELFF. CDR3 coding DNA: TGTGCCAGCAGCTTCTTGCGGGACTCGAACACCGGGGAGCTGTTTTTT.

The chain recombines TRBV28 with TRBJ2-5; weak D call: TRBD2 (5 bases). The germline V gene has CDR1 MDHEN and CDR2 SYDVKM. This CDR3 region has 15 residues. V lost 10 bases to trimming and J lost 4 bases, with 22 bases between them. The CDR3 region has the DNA TGTGCCACCATTGGGCCCTTGGAGGTATCAGAGACCCAGTACTTC. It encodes CATIGPLEVSETQYF.

The CDR3 sequence is CAWSIPRDSGFWTGELFF. The CDR3, as DNA: TGTGCCTGGAGTATTCCGAGGGATAGCGGCTTCTGGACCGGGGAGCTGTTTTTT. The V and J genes are TRBV30 and TRBJ2-2, with a possible D match to TRBD2 (6 bases). CDR3 length: 18 residues. The germline gives CDR1 GTSNPN, CDR2 SVGIG (reference sequence). V lost 2 bases, J lost 5 bases, and 24 bases lay in between.

The CDR3 DNA sequence: TGCAGCGTTGGAGCTGACAGGGATACTGAAGCTTTCTTT. It yields the protein CSVGADRDTEAFF. V gene TRBV29-1 combines with J gene TRBJ1-1, with TRBD1 matching over 7 bases. The junction had 7 bases not matched to a gene; V was cut back by 4 bases and J by 5 bases. The CDR3 covers 13 residues. Looked up from germline, CDR1 is SQVTM and CDR2 is ANQGSEA.

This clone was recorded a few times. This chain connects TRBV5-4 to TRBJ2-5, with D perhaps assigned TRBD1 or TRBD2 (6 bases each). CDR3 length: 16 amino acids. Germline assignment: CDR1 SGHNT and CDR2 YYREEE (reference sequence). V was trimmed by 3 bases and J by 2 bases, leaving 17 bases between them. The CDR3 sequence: CASSSLGGGLQETQYF. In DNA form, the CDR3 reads TGTGCCAGCAGCTCCTTAGGAGGGGGGCTACAAGAGACCCAGTACTTC.

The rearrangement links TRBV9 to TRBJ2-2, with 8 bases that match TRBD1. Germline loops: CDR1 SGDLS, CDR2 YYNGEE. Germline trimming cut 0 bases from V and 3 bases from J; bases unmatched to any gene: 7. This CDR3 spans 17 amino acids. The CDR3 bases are TGTGCCAGCAGCGTAGCTCCCGGACAGGGTGACACCGGGGAGCTGTTTTTT. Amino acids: CASSVAPGQGDTGELFF.

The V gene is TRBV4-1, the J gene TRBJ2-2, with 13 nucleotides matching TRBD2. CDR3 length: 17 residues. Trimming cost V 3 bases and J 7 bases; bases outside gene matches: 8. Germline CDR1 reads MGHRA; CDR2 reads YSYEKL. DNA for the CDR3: TGCGCCAGCAGCCAGGAACTAGCGGGAGGGCCTCTCGGGGAGCTGTTTTTT. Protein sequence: CASSQELAGGPLGELFF.

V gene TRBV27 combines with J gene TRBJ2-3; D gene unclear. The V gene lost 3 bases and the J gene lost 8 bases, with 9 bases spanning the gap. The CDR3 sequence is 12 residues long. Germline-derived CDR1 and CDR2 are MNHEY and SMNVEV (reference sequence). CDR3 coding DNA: TGTGCCAGCAGTTTCTCCTCCTTTACGCAGTATTTT. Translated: CASSFSSFTQYF.

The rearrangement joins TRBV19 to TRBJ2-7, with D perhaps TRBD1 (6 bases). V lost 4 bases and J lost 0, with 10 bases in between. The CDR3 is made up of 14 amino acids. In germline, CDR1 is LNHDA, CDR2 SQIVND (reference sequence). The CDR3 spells CASSTQGSSYEQYF. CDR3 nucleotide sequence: TGTGCCAGTAGTACCCAGGGGAGCTCCTACGAGCAGTACTTC.